This entry concerns a single T cell receptor (beta chain). Its antigen is unknown. Initially, at the first diagnosis of hyperthyroidism and before any ophthalmopathy symptoms, blood was sampled. This sample holds PBMCs from 10 ml fresh peripheral blood. The data stem from a study of T cells in Graves' hyperthyroidism and ophthalmopathy. General study results and limits: For ophthalmopathy, model prediction preceded onset by a median 6.5 months. Researchers report that a 13 V-J model separated ophthalmopathy from stable hyperthyroidism.

Germline CDR1 is MNHNS and CDR2 is SASEGT. Trimming removed 5 bases at V and 3 bases at J, with 15 bases between. The CDR3 has 15 amino acids. The source material, RNA transcripts, was used to amplify TCR beta CDR3 regions. An initial round of RT-PCR targeting the TCR CDR3 relied on the HTBI primer set. In TCRdb, the multiplex PCR reads were re-called with MiXCR into one record per CDR3 protein. The sample has more than 300,000 distinct CDR3 sequences, approximately 17% seen once. Material: blood. The rearrangement joins TRBV6-1 to TRBJ2-3, with D perhaps TRBD1 (6 bases). The source of this sequence is a woman aged 30 to 39 with Graves' hyperthyroidism that later progressed to Graves' ophthalmopathy. The CDR3 is CASSQQGRTTDTQYF. The CDR3 DNA follows: TGTGCCAGCAGTCAACAGGGAAGGACGACAGATACGCAGTATTTT.